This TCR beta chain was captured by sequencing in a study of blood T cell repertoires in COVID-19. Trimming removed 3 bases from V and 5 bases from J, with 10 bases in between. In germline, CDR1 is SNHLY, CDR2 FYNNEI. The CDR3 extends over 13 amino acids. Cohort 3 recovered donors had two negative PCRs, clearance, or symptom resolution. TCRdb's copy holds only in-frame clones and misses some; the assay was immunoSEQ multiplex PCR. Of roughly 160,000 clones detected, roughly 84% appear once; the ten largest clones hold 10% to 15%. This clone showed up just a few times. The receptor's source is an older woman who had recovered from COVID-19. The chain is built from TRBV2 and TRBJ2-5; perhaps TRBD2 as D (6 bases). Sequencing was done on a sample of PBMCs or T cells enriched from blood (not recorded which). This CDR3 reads CASSDGRGETQYF. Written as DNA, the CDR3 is TGTGCCAGCAGTGACGGGAGAGGGGAGACCCAGTACTTC.